The 30 T cell receptor beta chains in this list originate from one sample, sequenced in a study of T-cell memory formation after mild COVID-19. TCRdb passed the 5' RACE reads through MiXCR, listing each CDR3 protein once. The sample carries roughly 170,000 distinct CDR3 sequences, under 20% recorded once. Sequences were obtained from PBMCs or a T cell subset sorted from them (not recorded which). The receptors stem from a man between 18 and 29 years old who had mild COVID-19 (a few samples of this study predate the infection). Cell type and time point are not known.

This sequence joins TRBV2 and TRBJ1-6, with D perhaps matching TRBD1 (5 bases). The germline CDR1 and CDR2 sequences are SNHLY and FYNNEI. This CDR3 comprises 12 residues. V was shortened by 7 bases and J by 9 bases, with 10 bases between the two germline ends. CDR3 region: CASKQGGSPLHF. The CDR3 DNA sequence: TGTGCCAGCAAGCAGGGAGGTTCACCCCTCCACTTT. The variable domain in full, completed from reference TRBV2 and TRBJ1-6, reads EPEVTQTPSHQVTQMGQEVILRCVPISNHLYFYWYRQILGQKVEFLVSFYNNEISEKSEIFDDQFSVERPDGSNFTLKIRSTKLEDSAMYFCASKQGGSPLHFGNGTRLTVT.

This clonotype was detected only a few times. The chain employs TRBV23-1 and TRBJ1-4; no clear D gene. TRBV23-1 is identified as an open reading frame with a role that is uncertain. CDR3 size: 16 residues. V was shortened by 0 bases and J by 0 bases, with 8 bases between the two germline ends. The chain's CDR3 is CASSQSKRSTNEKLFF. The CDR3, as DNA: TGCGCCAGCAGTCAATCAAAAAGGTCAACTAATGAAAAACTGTTTTTT.

In its sample, this clonotype was seen a few times. At one end the junction does not follow the germline gene, possibly because of a read error. This chain uses TRBV7-9 with TRBJ2-3, with D tentatively TRBD2 (5 bases). The CDR3 length is 11 residues. Germline-derived CDR1 and CDR2 are SEHNR and FQNEAQ (reference sequence). CDR3 sequence: CASSLETREHF. CDR3 sequence (DNA): TGTGCCAGCAGCTTAGAGACCCGGGAACATTTT.

This clonotype was picked up a small number of times. The CDR3 DNA sequence: TGTGCCACCAGCAAAATAGCTAGGAGCGGAGAGACCCAGTACTTC. The encoded protein is CATSKIARSGETQYF. The chain has TRBV15 and TRBJ2-5, with D tentatively TRBD2 (5 bases). The CDR3 loop spans 15 amino acids. The ends were cut back, 4 bases at V and 4 bases at J, with 16 bases in the middle. Germline loops: CDR1 LNHNV, CDR2 YYDKDF (reference sequence).

At least ten counts were recorded for this clonotype. The chain links TRBV20-1 to TRBJ2-2; no clear D. Germline CDR1 is DFQATT and CDR2 is SNEGSKA (reference sequence). CDR3 length: 13 residues. V was pared by 6 bases and J by 2 bases, with 10 bases between. In DNA form, the CDR3 reads TGCAGTGCCCTAGTTCCTAACACCGGGGAGCTGTTTTTT. Amino acids: CSALVPNTGELFF.

This clonotype was detected a few times. The chain recombines TRBV4-2 with TRBJ2-1; 10 nucleotides match TRBD2. In germline, CDR1 is LGHNA, CDR2 YNFKEQ. This CDR3 spans 16 amino acids. Trimming cost V 3 bases and J 5 bases; bases outside gene matches: 7. The CDR3 nucleotides read TGTGCCAGCAGCCAGCCCGAAGCGGGGGGGAACAATGAGCAGTTCTTC. Encoded protein: CASSQPEAGGNNEQFF.

In its sample, this clonotype was seen a few times. The J gene is TRBJ2-4, the V gene TRBV11-2, with 9 bases that match TRBD1. The CDR3 is 14 residues long. V was clipped by 6 bases and J by 9 bases; unmatched bases: 9. CDR1 and CDR2 from the germline V gene are SGHAT and FQNNGV. CDR3: CASSQDRGTTIQYF. In nucleotides, the CDR3 is TGTGCCAGCAGTCAAGACAGGGGGACCACCATTCAGTACTTC.

This clonotype was detected a few times. The chain is built from TRBV7-3 and TRBJ2-2, with TRBD2 identical over 9 bases. This CDR3 contains 14 residues. V dropped 5 bases and J dropped 6; count of bases not matched to a gene: 4. Germline V gene sequence: CDR1 SGHTA, CDR2 FQGTGA. CDR3 nucleotides: TGTGCCAGCAGCCCTCGGACTAGCGCCGGGGAGCTGTTTTTT. Translating gives CASSPRTSAGELFF. The whole variable domain, remainder taken from reference TRBV7-3 and TRBJ2-2, is GAGVSQTPSNKVTEKGKYVELRCDPISGHTALYWYRQSLGQGPEFLIYFQGTGAADDSGLPNDRFFAVRPEGSVSTLKIQRTERGDSAVYLCASSPRTSAGELFFGEGSRLTVL.

The chain carries TRBV18 and TRBJ2-5; possibly TRBD1 for D (6 bases). Germline V lookup: CDR1 KGHSH, CDR2 LQKENI. The CDR3 spans 14 residues. V gave up 3 bases and J gave up 2 bases, with 10 bases separating them. CDR3 in DNA: TGTGCCAGCTCACCTTACGGACAGCAAGAGACCCAGTACTTC. Translation: CASSPYGQQETQYF.

In DNA form, the CDR3 reads TGTGCCGGCCAGCAGGGATTAGCGAACACCGGGGAGCTGTTTTTT. Amino acid sequence: CAGQQGLANTGELFF. The J gene is TRBJ2-2, the V gene TRBV7-9; maybe TRBD1 (5 bases). The CDR3 consists of 15 residues. V was pared by 11 bases and J by 0 bases, with 16 bases between. Germline V gene lookup returns CDR1 SEHNR and CDR2 FQNEAQ (reference sequence).

V usage is TRBV11-1 and J usage is TRBJ2-1; D possibly corresponds to TRBD1 (5 bases). The CDR3 extends over 13 amino acids. The V end lost 3 bases, the J end lost 8 bases, and 11 bases lay between the germline ends. The germline V gene has CDR1 SGHAT and CDR2 FQDESV (reference sequence). The CDR3 DNA is TGTGCCAGCAGCTTTAGGGGTAGGGATGAGCAGTTCTTC. Amino acid sequence: CASSFRGRDEQFF.

This chain uses TRBV18 with TRBJ1-1; D is uncertain. Germline CDR1 KGHSH, CDR2 LQKENI. This CDR3 has 14 amino acids. The V end was cut by 2 bases, the J end by 0 bases, with 7 bases between. The CDR3 loop is CASSPTEMNTEAFF. The CDR3 DNA is TGTGCCAGCTCACCAACAGAAATGAACACTGAAGCTTTCTTT.

The gene calls are TRBV7-2 and TRBJ2-2; D is undetermined. CDR1 and CDR2 (germline): SGHTA, FQGNSA. The CDR3 is 14 residues long. The V end was cut by 5 bases, the J end by 3 bases, with 10 bases between. The CDR3 loop is CASSPPIHTGELFF. The DNA for the CDR3 is TGTGCCAGCAGCCCTCCCATACACACCGGGGAGCTGTTTTTT.

The rearrangement uses TRBV4-2 and TRBJ2-7, with 12 bases identical to TRBD2. Trimming at V came to 6 bases and at J to 7 bases, leaving 10 bases not matched to a gene. CDR1 is LGHNA, CDR2 YNFKEQ, per germline. This CDR3 comprises 15 residues. The CDR3 region has the DNA TGTGCCAGCAGAGAACTAGCGGGGGGCGAGAGGGAGCAGTACTTC. Protein sequence: CASRELAGGEREQYF.

In its sample, this clonotype was seen a few times. J is TRBJ1-4 and V is TRBV12-3 or TRBV12-4; TRBD1 is a possible D gene (6 bases). The CDR3 is 14 amino acids. The V and J ends lost 7 bases and 0 bases respectively, with 9 bases between them. In nucleotides, the CDR3 is TGTGCCAGCACTCGACAGGCAACTAATGAAAAACTGTTTTTT. Its protein is CASTRQATNEKLFF.

The table lists this clonotype with a few counts. The chain joins TRBV11-2 to TRBJ2-1; D ambiguous. This CDR3 region has 12 residues. V shed 5 bases and J shed 8 bases, with 10 bases lying between them. Germline V gene data show CDR1 as SGHAT and CDR2 as FQNNGV. CDR3 sequence: CASSPARHEQFF. CDR3 DNA: TGTGCCAGCAGCCCCGCCCGCCATGAGCAGTTCTTC.

As for this clonotype: A much larger clone is a single base away; this may be a read error. CDR3 nucleotide sequence: TGCAGTGATAGAGAGGTGTACACAGATACGCAGTATTTT. Translated: CSDREVYTDTQYF. The V gene is TRBV20-1, the J gene TRBJ2-3; no firm D call. Looked up from germline, CDR1 is DFQATT and CDR2 is SNEGSKA (reference sequence). The CDR3 extends over 13 amino acids.

About this clonotype: One end of the junction varies from germline; a read error may be responsible. V is TRBV27 and J is TRBJ1-5, with D possibly matching TRBD1 (5 bases). This CDR3 comprises 15 residues. Germline V gene data show CDR1 as MNHEY and CDR2 as SMNVEV (reference sequence). The CDR3: CASSLSRASDQPQHF. Written as DNA, the CDR3 is TGTGCCAGCAGTTTATCCAGGGCTAGCGATCAGCCCCAGCATTTT.

This clonotype has more than one count but fewer than ten. V usage is TRBV5-1 and J usage is TRBJ1-2; 7 bases match TRBD1. Germline assignment: CDR1 SGHRS and CDR2 YFSETQ. With V trimmed by 4 bases and J by 3 bases, 6 bases remained unmatched. This CDR3 has 14 residues. CDR3 sequence (DNA): TGCGCCAGCAGCCCATCAGGGGGGGACTATGGCTACACCTTC. Its translation is CASSPSGGDYGYTF.

This clonotype was picked up many times. The J gene is TRBJ2-3, the V gene TRBV20-1, with 10 bases fitting TRBD2. V shed 5 bases and J 1 base; nucleotides not matched to a gene: 0. Germline CDR1 reads DFQATT; CDR2 reads SNEGSKA (reference sequence). This CDR3 contains 13 residues. The CDR3 loop is CSAGTSGTDTQYF. The CDR3 DNA sequence: TGCAGTGCTGGGACTAGCGGCACAGATACGCAGTATTTT.

The rearrangement uses TRBV6-5 and TRBJ1-2; tentative D call: TRBD1 (5 bases). Germline loops: CDR1 MNHEY, CDR2 SVGAGI. The ends were cut back, 5 bases at V and 4 bases at J, with 11 bases in the middle. The CDR3 runs to 13 residues. The CDR3 sequence is CASSLQGTYGYTF. CDR3 DNA sequence: TGTGCCAGCAGTCTTCAGGGAACCTATGGCTACACCTTC.

This clonotype occurred a few times. V gene TRBV28 combines with J gene TRBJ1-2; no reliable D call. The CDR3 is made up of 11 amino acids. V was pared by 5 bases and J by 9 bases, with 10 bases between. The germline gives CDR1 MDHEN, CDR2 SYDVKM. The CDR3 sequence is CASSLGPSYTF. In DNA form, the CDR3 reads TGTGCCAGCAGTCTCGGACCTAGCTACACCTTC.

As DNA, the CDR3 is TGTGCCAGCAGTGTCGGGTCCCATCGAGCTTTCTTT. Protein sequence: CASSVGSHRAFF. The chain links TRBV6-1 to TRBJ1-1; D gene uncertain. V was shortened by 4 bases and J by 10 bases, with 13 bases between the two germline ends. Germline V gene sequence: CDR1 MNHNS, CDR2 SASEGT. The CDR3 spans 12 residues.

This clonotype has just a few counts. The chain is built from TRBV3-1 and TRBJ2-2, with a tentative D call TRBD2 (5 bases). The CDR3 covers 16 residues. Per the germline V gene, CDR1 is LGHDT and CDR2 is YNNKEL (reference sequence). V gave up 0 bases and J gave up 5 bases, with 13 bases separating them. CDR3 in amino acids: CASSQDPSLPTGELFF. The CDR3 DNA reads as TGTGCCAGCAGCCAAGATCCTAGCCTCCCGACCGGGGAGCTGTTTTTT.

The rearrangement joins TRBV7-2 to TRBJ2-1; maybe TRBD1 (6 bases). The CDR3 is 15 amino acids. Trimming stripped 0 bases from V and 7 bases from J, with 13 bases between. Germline CDR1 is SGHTA and CDR2 is FQGNSA. This CDR3 is CASSLAGQSWNEQFF. The CDR3 region has the DNA TGTGCCAGCAGCTTAGCCGGACAGAGTTGGAATGAGCAGTTCTTC.

V usage is TRBV6-2 or TRBV6-3 and J usage is TRBJ1-2; D not certain. Looked up from germline, CDR1 is MNHEY and CDR2 is SVGEGT. CDR3 length equals 11 residues. V shed 0 bases and J shed 8 bases, with 4 bases lying between them. This CDR3 reads CASSYSIGYTF. CDR3 bases: TGTGCCAGCAGTTACTCGATCGGCTACACCTTC.

The chain employs TRBV7-3 and TRBJ2-3; 7 bases fit TRBD2. The CDR3 is made up of 16 amino acids. CDR1 is SGHTA, CDR2 FQGTGA, per germline. J gave up 2 bases and V 5 bases, and 10 bases lay outside the gene matches. CDR3 DNA sequence: TGTGCCAGCAGCCCTTTGGGGGGGGGTCTCACAGATACGCAGTATTTT. This sequence encodes CASSPLGGGLTDTQYF.

The chain couples TRBV7-2 to TRBJ1-1, with unresolved D. Germline V CDR1 and CDR2: SGHTA, FQGNSA. The CDR3 runs 12 residues. Trimming shortened V by 0 bases and J by 5 bases, and 4 bases separated the two germline ends. The CDR3 here is CASSLAATEAFF. Here the CDR3 DNA reads TGTGCCAGCAGCTTAGCGGCTACTGAAGCTTTCTTT.

The chain has TRBV4-3 and TRBJ1-3; unclear D gene. The germline V gene encodes CDR1 LGHNA and CDR2 YSLEER. The CDR3 extends over 19 amino acids. Trimming removed 0 bases at V and 2 bases at J, with 20 bases between. CDR3 sequence reads: CASSQDIEHSRRTGNTIYF. The CDR3 DNA reads TGCGCCAGCAGCCAAGACATAGAGCACTCCAGGCGAACTGGAAACACCATATATTTT.

The CDR3 coding sequence is TGCGCCAGCAGCCAAGTTGTGCAGGGCCCCAATGAGCAGTTCTTC. Amino acid sequence: CASSQVVQGPNEQFF. The V call is TRBV4-3, the J call TRBJ2-1; D is perhaps TRBD1 (5 bases). Looked up from germline, CDR1 is LGHNA and CDR2 is YSLEER. V lost 1 base and J lost 6, with 13 bases in between. The CDR3 totals 15 residues.